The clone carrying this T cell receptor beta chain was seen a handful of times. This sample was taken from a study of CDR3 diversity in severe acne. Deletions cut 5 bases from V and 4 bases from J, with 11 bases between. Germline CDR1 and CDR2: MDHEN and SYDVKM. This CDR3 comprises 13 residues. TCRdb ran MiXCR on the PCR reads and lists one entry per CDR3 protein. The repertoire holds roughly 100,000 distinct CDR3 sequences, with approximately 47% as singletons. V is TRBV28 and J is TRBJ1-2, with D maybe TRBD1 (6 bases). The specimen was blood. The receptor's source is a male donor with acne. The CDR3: CASSPGQIYGYTF. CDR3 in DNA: TGTGCCAGCAGTCCGGGACAAATCTATGGCTACACCTTC.